This T cell receptor beta chain is from a study of blood T cell repertoires in COVID-19. The CDR3 is made up of 14 amino acids. The V gene end was trimmed by 4 bases and the J gene end by 7 bases; junction bases not matched to a gene: 5. The germline V gene encodes CDR1 LNHDA and CDR2 SQIVND (reference sequence). Method: immunoSEQ multiplex PCR; TCRdb's copy keeps in-frame clones and lacks some. The sample includes about 280,000 clones, 85% of them seen just once. The sequence derives from a woman aged 50 to 65 who had recovered from COVID-19. The specimen sequenced was PBMCs or T cells enriched from blood (not recorded which). This chain links TRBV19 with TRBJ2-1; 9 bases fit TRBD1. The CDR3 here is CASSTQGARNEQFF. The CDR3 nucleotides read TGTGCCAGTAGTACACAGGGGGCTAGGAATGAGCAGTTCTTC. Together with reference TRBV19 and TRBJ2-1, the CDR3 gives the full variable domain: DGGITQSPKYLFRKEGQNVTLSCEQNLNHDAMYWYRQDPGQGLRLIYYSQIVNDFQKGDIAEGYSVSREKKESFPLTVTSAQKNPTAFYLCASSTQGARNEQFFGPGTRLTVL.